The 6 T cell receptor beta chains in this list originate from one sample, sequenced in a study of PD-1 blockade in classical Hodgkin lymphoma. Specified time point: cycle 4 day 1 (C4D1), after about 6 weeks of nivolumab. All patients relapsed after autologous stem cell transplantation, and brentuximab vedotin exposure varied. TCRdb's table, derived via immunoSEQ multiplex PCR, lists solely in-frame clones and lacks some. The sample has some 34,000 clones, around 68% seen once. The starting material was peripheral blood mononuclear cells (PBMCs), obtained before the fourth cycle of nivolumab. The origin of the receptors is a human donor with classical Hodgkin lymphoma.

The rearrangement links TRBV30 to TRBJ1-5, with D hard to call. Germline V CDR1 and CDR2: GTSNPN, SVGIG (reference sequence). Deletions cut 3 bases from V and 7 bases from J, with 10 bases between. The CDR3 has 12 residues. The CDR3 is CAWRKDHQPQHF. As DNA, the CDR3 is TGTGCCTGGAGAAAGGACCACCAGCCCCAGCATTTT.

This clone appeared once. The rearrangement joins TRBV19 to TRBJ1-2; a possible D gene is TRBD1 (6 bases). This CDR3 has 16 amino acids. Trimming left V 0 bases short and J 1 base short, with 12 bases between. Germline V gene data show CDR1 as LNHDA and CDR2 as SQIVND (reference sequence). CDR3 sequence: CASSIDTGKGNYGYTF. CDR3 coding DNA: TGTGCCAGTAGTATAGACACAGGGAAGGGTAACTATGGCTACACCTTC.

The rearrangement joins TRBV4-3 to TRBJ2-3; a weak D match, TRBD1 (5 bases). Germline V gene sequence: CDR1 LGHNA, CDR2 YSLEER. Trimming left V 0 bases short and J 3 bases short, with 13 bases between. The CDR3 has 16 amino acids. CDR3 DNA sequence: TGCGCCAGCAGCCAAGAAGACAGAGGATGGACAGATACGCAGTATTTT. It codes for CASSQEDRGWTDTQYF.

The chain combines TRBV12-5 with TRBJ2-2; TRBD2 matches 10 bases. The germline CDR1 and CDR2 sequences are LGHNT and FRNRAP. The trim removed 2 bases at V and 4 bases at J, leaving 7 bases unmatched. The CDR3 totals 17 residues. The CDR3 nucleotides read TGTGCTAGTGGTTTGATTAGCGGGGGGACAAGCACCGGGGAGCTGTTTTTT. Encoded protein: CASGLISGGTSTGELFF.

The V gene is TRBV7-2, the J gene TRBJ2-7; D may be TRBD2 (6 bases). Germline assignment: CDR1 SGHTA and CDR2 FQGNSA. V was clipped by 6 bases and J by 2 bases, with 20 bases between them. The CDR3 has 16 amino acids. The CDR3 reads CASSLRAGRVTYEQYF. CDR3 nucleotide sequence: TGTGCCAGCAGTTTGCGGGCGGGGCGAGTGACCTACGAGCAGTACTTC.

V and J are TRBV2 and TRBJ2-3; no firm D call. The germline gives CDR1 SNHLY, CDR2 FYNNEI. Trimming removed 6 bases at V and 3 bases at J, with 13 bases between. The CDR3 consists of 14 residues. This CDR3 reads CASSISSGTDTQYF. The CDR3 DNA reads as TGTGCCAGCAGCATTTCCTCCGGGACAGATACGCAGTATTTT.